This entry concerns a single T cell receptor beta chain. Its antigen is still unknown. The CDR3 is made up of 14 amino acids. CDR1 and CDR2 (germline): GTSNPN, SVGIG (reference sequence). Trimming stripped 1 base from V and 6 bases from J, with 12 bases between. The assay was immunoSEQ multiplex PCR, and TCRdb's table has in-frame clones only and misses some. The sample lists 2 million to 3 million clones; 93% were seen once. The sample belongs to a study of shared clonotypes between healthy human individuals. General study findings and limits: The authors sampled blood alone, and tissue repertoires likely differ.

Input material: naive CD4+ T cells from PBMCs. Stated subset: CD45RA+ positively selected. This sequence was found in a man aged 18 to 29 in good health. Some clones in this sample may be carry-over from other donors' samples. This sequence joins TRBV30 and TRBJ2-2; no clear D gene. The CDR3 DNA sequence: TGTGCCTGGAGTGCCTCTGTGCGAGCCGGGGAGCTGTTTTTT. Encoded protein: CAWSASVRAGELFF.